The entry that follows covers one TCR beta chain sequence. Trimming took off 2 bases at V and 2 bases at J, with 10 bases between the two ends. CDR3 length: 16 residues. CDR1 and CDR2 (germline): SGHTA, FQGNSA. The data stem from a study of TIL therapy for anti-PD-1-resistant metastatic lung cancer. About the research overall: Several tumors were EGFR-mutant and two were ALK-rearranged. Tumors carried a median roughly 1.6 non-synonymous mutations per megabase.

The time point here: pre-treatment sample, taken before nivolumab and TIL therapy. Tumor tissue came from excised metastases, mostly pleural nodules or supraclavicular lymph nodes. Enrollment ran from 2017 to early 2020. This was the immunoSEQ v3 assay. Each library reached roughly 2 million read pairs, or about 5-6 million at deep level. Using immunoSEQ multiplex PCR, the repertoire was profiled, and TCRdb retains in-frame clones only, with some absent. The sample records around 2,000 clones, less than 90% being singletons. The sequencing here drew on tumor tissue, taken at baseline. The receptor's source is a person aged 25-85 years with non-small cell lung cancer. The V and J genes are TRBV7-2 and TRBJ2-6, with D hard to call. The CDR3 DNA follows: TGTGCCAGCAGCTTATCTATAAGGGCTGGGGCCAACGTCCTGACTTTC. Its translation is CASSLSIRAGANVLTF.